One and the same sample provided the 20 T cell receptor beta chains below, sequenced in a study of blood T cell repertoires in COVID-19 (dated by TCRdb to 2020 to 2022). The library was produced with the immunoSEQ multiplex PCR assay. What TCRdb holds here is the immuneACCESS table cut down to in-frame rearrangements. Part of the clones is not present; checked against another copy, under half of the missing clones reflect an unresolved V gene, and the others are unexplained. This sample has about 260,000 clones in its table, and about 87% of those were observed once. The ten biggest clones cover around 0.85% of the sample. Sequencing was carried out using PBMCs or T cells enriched from blood (not recorded which). The receptors come from a man aged 50 to 59 who had been exposed to COVID-19.

J is TRBJ2-1 and V is TRBV5-1; TRBD1 might be the D (5 bases). V gave up 0 bases and J gave up 9 bases, with 13 bases separating them. The CDR3 is 14 amino acids. Germline V lookup: CDR1 SGHRS, CDR2 YFSETQ. The DNA for the CDR3 is TGCGCCAGCAGCTTGGGGAGCAGGGAATCTGAGCAGTTCTTC. Its protein is CASSLGSRESEQFF.

This sequence joins TRBV19 and TRBJ2-2, with 11 bases that match TRBD1. V shed 3 bases, J shed 5 bases, and the junction held 5 bases outside the gene matches. The CDR3 totals 16 residues. Germline CDR1 LNHDA, CDR2 SQIVND (reference sequence). The CDR3 region has the DNA TGTGCCAGTAGTATGCCAAGGGACAGGGGGACCGGGGAGCTGTTTTTT. Translated: CASSMPRDRGTGELFF.

The chain has TRBV18 and TRBJ1-1, with 12 positions matching TRBD1. The CDR3 length is 16 residues. Germline assignment: CDR1 KGHSH and CDR2 LQKENI. The V and J ends lost 3 bases and 4 bases, in that order; junction bases with no gene match: 6. CDR3 in amino acids: CASSPVGQGASTEAFF. CDR3 DNA: TGTGCCAGCTCACCGGTGGGACAGGGGGCGAGCACTGAAGCTTTCTTT.

The chain combines TRBV15 with TRBJ1-3, with D possibly matching TRBD1 (5 bases). The CDR3 extends over 17 amino acids. Germline CDR1 is LNHNV and CDR2 is YYDKDF (reference sequence). The V and J ends lost 4 bases and 0 bases respectively, with 16 bases between them. CDR3 sequence (DNA): TGTGCCACCAGCAACCAGGGAAGGGCCACCTCTGGAAACACCATATATTTT. Its translation is CATSNQGRATSGNTIYF.

The chain recombines TRBV7-3 with TRBJ2-5; TRBD1 might be the D (5 bases). The germline CDR1 and CDR2 sequences are SGHTA and FQGTGA. Trimming left V 2 bases short and J 5 bases short, with 12 bases between. The CDR3 has 14 amino acids. Written as DNA, the CDR3 is TGTGCCAGCAGCTTATTTCAGGGTTCGGAGACCCAGTACTTC. Protein sequence: CASSLFQGSETQYF.

V usage is TRBV10-3 and J usage is TRBJ1-6; D is ambiguous. V dropped 4 bases and J dropped 7 bases, with 11 bases sitting between them. This CDR3 has 14 residues. CDR1 is ENHRY, CDR2 SYGVKD, per germline. CDR3 in amino acids: CAISARESNSPLHF. CDR3 in DNA: TGTGCCATCAGTGCACGGGAGTCGAATTCACCCCTCCACTTT.

This clone came up once. The CDR3 here is CATTGQGGYTIYF. CDR3 DNA sequence: TGTGCCACTACGGGACAGGGGGGTTACACCATATATTTT. This chain connects TRBV7-2 to TRBJ1-3, with TRBD1 matching over 11 bases. The CDR3 runs 13 residues. Trimming at V came to 10 bases and at J to 8 bases, leaving 7 bases not matched to a gene. Germline CDR1 reads SGHTA; CDR2 reads FQGNSA.

The chain combines TRBV19 with TRBJ2-3; 9 positions match TRBD2. The CDR3 consists of 14 residues. J gave up 1 base and V 6 bases, and 2 bases lay outside the gene matches. CDR1 and CDR2 from the germline V gene are LNHDA and SQIVND (reference sequence). The CDR3 sequence is CASRQRGGTDTQYF. CDR3 in DNA: TGTGCCAGTAGACAGCGGGGGGGCACAGATACGCAGTATTTT.

The J gene is TRBJ2-1, the V gene TRBV4-2; possibly TRBD2 for D (5 bases). The V gene lost 1 base and the J gene lost 3 bases, with 10 bases spanning the gap. CDR1 and CDR2 from the germline V gene are LGHNA and YNFKEQ. The CDR3 spans 15 residues. For the CDR3, the DNA is TGTGCCAGCAGCCAAGGTCTTGGACTCTACAATGAGCAGTTCTTC. Translating it yields CASSQGLGLYNEQFF.

The CDR3, as DNA: TGTGCCAGCAGTCCTCCCTGGGCGGCCCGGGGCACTGAAGCTTTCTTT. Translated, it gives CASSPPWAARGTEAFF. The chain recombines TRBV28 with TRBJ1-1, with no clear D. The CDR3 contains 16 residues. Trimming took 5 bases from V and 4 from J, leaving 20 bases between them. From germline, CDR1 is MDHEN and CDR2 SYDVKM.

This chain connects TRBV19 to TRBJ1-3; D unclear. The V and J ends lost 3 bases and 0 bases respectively, with 9 bases between them. The length of the CDR3 is 15 residues. Germline V gene sequence: CDR1 LNHDA, CDR2 SQIVND (reference sequence). The CDR3 DNA follows: TGTGCCAGTAGTATCTCTGGGCACTCTGGAAACACCATATATTTT. Translating gives CASSISGHSGNTIYF.

The V gene is TRBV15, the J gene TRBJ1-2, with TRBD1 as a possible D gene (6 bases). This CDR3 comprises 18 residues. Trimming took 0 bases from V and 4 from J, leaving 21 bases between them. CDR1 and CDR2 (germline): LNHNV, YYDKDF (reference sequence). The CDR3 sequence is CATSRDTSGDPYSYGYTF. In DNA, the CDR3 is TGTGCCACCAGCAGAGATACCTCAGGGGATCCCTATAGCTATGGCTACACCTTC. Looking up the rest from reference TRBV15 and TRBJ1-2 gives the full variable domain: DAMVIQNPRYQVTQFGKPVTLSCSQTLNHNVMYWYQQKSSQAPKLLFHYYDKDFNNEADTPDNFQSRRPNTSFCFLDIRSPGLGDTAMYLCATSRDTSGDPYSYGYTFGSGTRLTVV.

The chain recombines TRBV15 with TRBJ1-6; a weak D match, TRBD1 (6 bases). The CDR3 contains 15 residues. CDR1 and CDR2 (germline): LNHNV, YYDKDF (reference sequence). Between the trimmed V and J ends, which lost 5 bases and 3 bases, there was a span of 11 bases. CDR3 in amino acids: CATSVQGNYNSPLHF. CDR3 bases: TGTGCCACCAGCGTACAGGGTAACTATAATTCACCCCTCCACTTT.

This chain connects TRBV5-3 to TRBJ2-1; no firm D call. TRBV5-3 is recorded as an ORF, its role being uncertain. V was clipped by 0 bases and J by 6 bases, with 4 bases between them. The CDR3 is 12 amino acids. The CDR3 spells CARSLGANEQFF. The CDR3 DNA follows: TGTGCCAGAAGCTTGGGAGCCAATGAGCAGTTCTTC.

The V call is TRBV7-9, the J call TRBJ2-1, with TRBD2 matching 12 bases. Trimming removed 4 bases from V and 5 bases from J; junction bases left unmatched: 3. The germline gives CDR1 SEHNR, CDR2 FQNEAQ (reference sequence). The CDR3 runs to 15 residues. The DNA of the CDR3 is TGTGCCAGCAGCTCGGGACTAGCGGGCGACAATGAGCAGTTCTTC. Its translation: CASSSGLAGDNEQFF.

This chain uses TRBV11-3 with TRBJ1-2, with D unresolved. This CDR3 is 11 amino acids long. Trimming took off 4 bases at V and 4 bases at J, with 4 bases between the two ends. Germline assignment: CDR1 SGHNT and CDR2 YENEEA. The CDR3 sequence is CASSSSYGYTF. The CDR3 DNA reads as TGTGCCAGCAGCTCCTCCTATGGCTACACCTTC.

The chain links TRBV5-5 to TRBJ2-7; 7 bases align to TRBD1. V gave up 1 base and J gave up 2 bases; unmatched junction bases: 6. The germline V gene encodes CDR1 SGHKS and CDR2 YYEKEE (reference sequence). The CDR3 spans 15 residues. The CDR3 here is CASSLLVQGAYEQYV. The CDR3 nucleotides are TGTGCCAGCAGCTTGCTGGTTCAGGGGGCCTACGAGCAGTACGTC.

This clone was detected only a few times. CDR3 region: CASSLTANTEAFF. For the CDR3, the DNA is TGTGCCAGCAGTCTAACCGCGAACACTGAAGCTTTCTTT. The chain is built from TRBV6-5 and TRBJ1-1; no reliable D call. CDR1 and CDR2 (germline): MNHEY, SVGAGI. V was trimmed by 5 bases and J by 1 base, leaving 8 bases between them. This CDR3 comprises 13 residues.

The rearrangement uses TRBV18 and TRBJ1-1; TRBD1 might be the D (5 bases). The ends were cut back, 4 bases at V and 7 bases at J, with 28 bases in the middle. Germline V CDR1 and CDR2: KGHSH, LQKENI. This CDR3 contains 18 residues. The CDR3 sequence is CASSLELGTSGRLFEAFF. CDR3 nucleotides: TGTGCCAGCTCACTAGAACTTGGGACTTCGGGAAGACTCTTTGAAGCTTTCTTT.

The chain carries TRBV3-1 (or the pseudogene TRBV3-2) and TRBJ1-5, with 11 bases that match TRBD1. After removal of 3 bases from V and 6 bases from J, the junction contained 4 bases not matched to a gene. Germline CDR1 LGHDT, CDR2 YNNKEL (reference sequence). CDR3 length equals 15 residues. The CDR3 DNA reads TGTGCCAGCAGCCAGGGGGACAGGGGGTTTCAGCCCCAGCATTTT. Its protein is CASSQGDRGFQPQHF.